This note documents a single T cell receptor (beta chain) sequence. Its antigen remains undetermined. No quality values exist for individual bases; no much larger clone is one base distant. Trimming at the junction amounts to 3 bases on V and 0 bases on J, and the germline ends lie 6 bases apart. The germline V gene encodes CDR1 LNHNV and CDR2 YYDKDF (reference sequence). There are 13 amino acids in the CDR3, from cysteine to phenylalanine inclusive. Solely the CDR3 DNA is kept, with 39 bases framed from the first base. The sample belongs to a study of T cell changes during pregnancy in multiple sclerosis (dated by TCRdb to about 2019). In terms of the full investigation: The study looked at changes in the T cell repertoire across pregnancy in women with multiple sclerosis.

The library came from the immunoSEQ multiplex PCR assay. TCRdb took over this immuneACCESS table, retaining in-frame rearrangements with V and J assigned. Such tables are incomplete; in checked studies, under half of the missing clones stem from an unresolved V gene, and the remainder is unexplained. The sample has about 28,000 clones on record, about 91% of them singletons. More than 4% of the sample lies in the top ten. The receptor chain draws on TRBV15 and TRBJ2-7; the D gene cannot be named for sure. The source was peripheral blood, collected in the first trimester of pregnancy. The clonotype comes from a female donor in good health, enrolled as a control in a pregnancy study. The DNA sequence is given as TGTGCCACCAGCAGTAGAGTCTCCTACGAGCAGTACTTC. Protein translation: CATSSRVSYEQYF.